These T cell receptor beta chains were read from a single sample in a study of a mutant IDH1 vaccine in newly diagnosed glioma. No antigens are known for them. Assay used: immunoSEQ multiplex PCR; TCRdb lists only in-frame clones, some missing. The sample consists of 70,000 to 95,000 clones, about 85% of them appearing once. The sample consisted of PBMCs, taken from a glioma patient whose treatment included an IDH1 peptide vaccine. The receptors here all came from a woman between 50 and 59 years old with glioma. Each CDR3 is given with its conserved first and last residue. A D gene is named only where the DNA matches it firmly. Not all rows give a size; the values are once, few, many and, for expanded clones, a class.

CDR3aa: CASGFSRVGGTQYF
CDR3nt: TGTGCTAGTGGTTTTTCCCGGGTTGGGGGTACGCAGTATTTT
j_gene: TRBJ2-3
d_gene: -
abundance: -
v_gene: TRBV12-5

CDR3aa: CASSLSMATEAFF
CDR3nt: TGTGCCAGCAGCCTATCTATGGCCACTGAAGCTTTCTTT
j_gene: TRBJ1-1
d_gene: -
abundance: -
v_gene: TRBV28

CDR3aa: CASSFFGRDNEQFF
CDR3nt: TGTGCCAGCAGTTTCTTCGGACGGGACAATGAGCAGTTCTTC
j_gene: TRBJ2-1
d_gene: -
abundance: -
v_gene: TRBV28

CDR3aa: CASSLAGTYNEQFF
CDR3nt: TGTGCCAGCAGCTTAGCGGGAACCTACAATGAGCAGTTCTTC
j_gene: TRBJ2-1
d_gene: -
abundance: once
v_gene: TRBV7-9

CDR3aa: CASSTRRQGNQPQHF
CDR3nt: TGTGCCAGTAGTACCCGGAGACAGGGCAATCAGCCCCAGCATTTT
j_gene: TRBJ1-5
d_gene: -
abundance: -
v_gene: TRBV19

CDR3aa: CASSFGILENIQYF
CDR3nt: TGCGCCAGCAGCTTCGGGATCTTGGAAAACATTCAGTACTTC
j_gene: TRBJ2-4
d_gene: -
abundance: -
v_gene: TRBV5-1

CDR3aa: CASSPGPGQNTF
CDR3nt: TGTGCCAGCAGCCCCGGTCCGGGACAGAACACCTTC
j_gene: TRBJ1-2
d_gene: TRBD1
abundance: once
v_gene: TRBV13

CDR3aa: CASSYGTGAIYGYTF
CDR3nt: TGTGCCAGCAGCTACGGGACAGGGGCAATCTATGGCTACACCTTC
j_gene: TRBJ1-2
d_gene: TRBD1
abundance: -
v_gene: TRBV7-3

CDR3aa: CASSESGTSNTQYF
CDR3nt: TGCGCCAGCAGTGAGTCGGGGACTAGCAATACGCAGTATTTT
j_gene: TRBJ2-3
d_gene: TRBD2
abundance: -
v_gene: TRBV10-1

CDR3aa: CASSSGTASNIQYF
CDR3nt: TGTGCCAGCAGCTCAGGGACAGCCAGTAACATTCAGTACTTC
j_gene: TRBJ2-4
d_gene: TRBD1
abundance: -
v_gene: TRBV9

CDR3aa: CASSPPGLDNEQYF
CDR3nt: TGTGCCAGCTCACCTCCGGGACTAGATAACGAGCAGTACTTC
j_gene: TRBJ2-7
d_gene: TRBD2
abundance: -
v_gene: TRBV18

CDR3aa: CASSWTADTQYF
CDR3nt: TGTGCCAGCAGCTGGACCGCAGATACGCAGTATTTT
j_gene: TRBJ2-3
d_gene: -
abundance: -
v_gene: TRBV5-6

CDR3aa: CATSRGLADTGELFF
CDR3nt: TGTGCCACCAGCAGGGGACTAGCGGACACCGGGGAGCTGTTTTTT
j_gene: TRBJ2-2
d_gene: TRBD2
abundance: -
v_gene: TRBV15

CDR3aa: CASSYRDYRDTQYF
CDR3nt: TGCGCCAGCAGCTACCGGGACTACCGAGATACGCAGTATTTT
j_gene: TRBJ2-3
d_gene: TRBD2
abundance: -
v_gene: TRBV5-1

CDR3aa: CSARGSTEAFF
CDR3nt: TGCAGTGCTAGGGGAAGCACTGAAGCTTTCTTT
j_gene: TRBJ1-1
d_gene: -
abundance: few
v_gene: TRBV20-1

CDR3aa: CASSATQYF
CDR3nt: TGTGCCAGTTCGGCTACGCAGTATTTT
j_gene: TRBJ2-3
d_gene: -
abundance: -
v_gene: TRBV19

CDR3aa: CASSRGRTERFTF
CDR3nt: TGTGCCAGCAGCCGAGGGAGGACCGAAAGGTTCACCTTC
j_gene: TRBJ1-2
d_gene: -
abundance: -
v_gene: TRBV11-2

CDR3aa: CASSLEGRASGANVLTF
CDR3nt: TGCGCCAGCAGCTTGGAAGGCCGGGCCTCTGGGGCCAACGTCCTGACTTTC
j_gene: TRBJ2-6
d_gene: -
abundance: -
v_gene: TRBV5-1

CDR3aa: CASSDVGNEQFF
CDR3nt: TGCGCCAGCAGTGATGTGGGGAATGAGCAGTTCTTC
j_gene: TRBJ2-1
d_gene: -
abundance: -
v_gene: TRBV10-2

CDR3aa: CASSGDQGLETQYF
CDR3nt: TGTGCCAGCAGTGGAGACCAGGGTCTAGAGACCCAGTACTTC
j_gene: TRBJ2-5
d_gene: -
abundance: -
v_gene: TRBV6-5

CDR3aa: CAWSPGTGTEKLFF
CDR3nt: TGTGCCTGGAGTCCCGGGACAGGGACTGAAAAACTGTTTTTT
j_gene: TRBJ1-4
d_gene: TRBD1
abundance: -
v_gene: TRBV30

CDR3aa: CASSAGSGLAGLEQYF
CDR3nt: TGTGCCAGCAGCGCCGGTTCAGGGCTAGCGGGTCTCGAGCAGTACTTC
j_gene: TRBJ2-7
d_gene: TRBD2
abundance: -
v_gene: TRBV9

CDR3aa: CAISESRGGTSGEQFF
CDR3nt: TGTGCCATCAGTGAGTCGAGGGGCGGGACGTCCGGTGAGCAGTTCTTC
j_gene: TRBJ2-1
d_gene: -
abundance: few
v_gene: TRBV10-3

CDR3aa: CASSLDSAGGKRDTQYF
CDR3nt: TGTGCCAGCAGCTTAGATTCGGCGGGAGGGAAGCGAGATACGCAGTATTTT
j_gene: TRBJ2-3
d_gene: TRBD2
abundance: -
v_gene: TRBV11-2

CDR3aa: CASSYSSDRVDGELFF
CDR3nt: TGTGCCAGCAGTTACTCCAGCGACAGGGTTGATGGGGAGCTGTTTTTT
j_gene: TRBJ2-2
d_gene: TRBD1
abundance: -
v_gene: TRBV6-5

CDR3aa: CAISESGLAGGPGELFF
CDR3nt: TGTGCCATCAGTGAGTCGGGACTAGCGGGAGGGCCCGGGGAGCTGTTTTTT
j_gene: TRBJ2-2
d_gene: TRBD2
abundance: -
v_gene: TRBV10-3

CDR3aa: CASRRGSNYEQYF
CDR3nt: TGTGCCAGCAGGAGGGGCAGCAACTACGAGCAGTACTTC
j_gene: TRBJ2-7
d_gene: -
abundance: -
v_gene: TRBV6-1

CDR3aa: CASSPYYRGGLNQPQHF
CDR3nt: TGTGCCAGCAGTCCATACTACAGGGGGGGGCTCAATCAGCCCCAGCATTTT
j_gene: TRBJ1-5
d_gene: TRBD1
abundance: -
v_gene: TRBV27

CDR3aa: CASSQGGSDQPQHF
CDR3nt: TGCGCCAGCAGCCAAGGCGGTTCGGATCAGCCCCAGCATTTT
j_gene: TRBJ1-5
d_gene: -
abundance: few
v_gene: TRBV4-1

CDR3aa: CASSLNRDYGYTF
CDR3nt: TGTGCCAGCAGTTTAAATAGGGACTATGGCTACACCTTC
j_gene: TRBJ1-2
d_gene: -
abundance: -
v_gene: TRBV28

CDR3aa: CASSWDSPSDTQYF
CDR3nt: TGTGCCAGCAGCTGGGACAGTCCTTCGGATACGCAGTATTTT
j_gene: TRBJ2-3
d_gene: TRBD1
abundance: -
v_gene: TRBV5-8

CDR3aa: CASSLRLAGGPYEQYF
CDR3nt: TGTGCCAGCAGCTTAAGACTAGCGGGAGGGCCTTACGAGCAGTACTTC
j_gene: TRBJ2-7
d_gene: TRBD2
abundance: -
v_gene: TRBV7-3

CDR3aa: CASSPTSGSRAQYF
CDR3nt: TGTGCCAGCAGCCCGACTAGCGGGTCCAGGGCGCAGTATTTT
j_gene: TRBJ2-3
d_gene: TRBD2
abundance: -
v_gene: TRBV7-8

CDR3aa: CASSRGLAGRDTQYF
CDR3nt: TGTGCCAGCAGTAGGGGACTAGCGGGACGAGATACGCAGTATTTT
j_gene: TRBJ2-3
d_gene: TRBD2
abundance: -
v_gene: TRBV6-5

CDR3aa: CASSPNTVQNTEAFF
CDR3nt: TGTGCCAGCTCACCAAATACAGTTCAGAACACTGAAGCTTTCTTT
j_gene: TRBJ1-1
d_gene: -
abundance: -
v_gene: TRBV18

CDR3aa: CASSLGAQQETQYF
CDR3nt: TGTGCCAGCAGCTTGGGGGCACAGCAAGAGACCCAGTACTTC
j_gene: TRBJ2-5
d_gene: -
abundance: -
v_gene: TRBV7-9

CDR3aa: CSVERLESSYNEQFF
CDR3nt: TGCAGCGTAGAACGTCTCGAGAGCTCCTACAATGAGCAGTTCTTC
j_gene: TRBJ2-1
d_gene: -
abundance: -
v_gene: TRBV29-1

CDR3aa: CASSPGTSGIEQFF
CDR3nt: TGTGCCAGCAGCCCTGGGACTAGCGGGATTGAGCAGTTCTTC
j_gene: TRBJ2-1
d_gene: TRBD2
abundance: -
v_gene: TRBV11-2

CDR3aa: CASSLMGAPGEAFF
CDR3nt: TGCGCCAGCAGCTTGATGGGGGCGCCGGGTGAAGCTTTCTTT
j_gene: TRBJ1-1
d_gene: -
abundance: -
v_gene: TRBV5-1